One TCR beta chain is described in this entry. The source of the sample is a study of blood T cell repertoires in COVID-19. The protocol was immunoSEQ multiplex PCR, while the TCRdb copy is restricted to in-frame clones and leaves out a portion. In the table there are about 300,000 clones, roughly nine tenths of which are singletons. Participant-reported clinical history was the basis for cohort assignment. This sequence originates from a woman aged 25 to 39 who had recovered from COVID-19. The sample comprised PBMCs or T cells enriched from blood (not recorded which).

This chain's CDR3 is CASSDIAGNYGYTF. The CDR3, as DNA: TGTGCCAGCAGTGACATCGCGGGAAACTATGGCTACACCTTC. The chain is built from TRBV6-1 and TRBJ1-2; D is uncertain. Per the germline V gene, CDR1 is MNHNS and CDR2 is SASEGT. Trimming removed 3 bases at V and 2 bases at J, with 10 bases between. CDR3 length: 14 amino acids.